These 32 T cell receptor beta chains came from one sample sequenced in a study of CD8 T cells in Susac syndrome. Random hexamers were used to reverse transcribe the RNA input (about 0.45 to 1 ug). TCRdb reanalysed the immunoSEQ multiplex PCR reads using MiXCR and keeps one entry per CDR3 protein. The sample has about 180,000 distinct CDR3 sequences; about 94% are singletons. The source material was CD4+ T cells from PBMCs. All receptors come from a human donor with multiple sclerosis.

The CDR3 DNA sequence: TGTGCCAGCAGCTCGCGGACAGGGGGGCAAGAGACCCAGTACTTC. Its protein product is CASSSRTGGQETQYF. The chain recombines TRBV5-4 with TRBJ2-5; 10 nucleotides agree with TRBD1. The CDR3 has 15 residues. With V trimmed by 3 bases and J by 2 bases, 4 bases remained unmatched. Germline V gene data show CDR1 as SGHNT and CDR2 as YYREEE (reference sequence).

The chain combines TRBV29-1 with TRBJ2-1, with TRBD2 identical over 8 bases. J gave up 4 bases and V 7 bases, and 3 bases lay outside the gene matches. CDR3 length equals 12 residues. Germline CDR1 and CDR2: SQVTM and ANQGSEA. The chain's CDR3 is CSAGGRYNEQFF. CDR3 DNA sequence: TGCAGCGCGGGGGGGAGATACAATGAGCAGTTCTTC.

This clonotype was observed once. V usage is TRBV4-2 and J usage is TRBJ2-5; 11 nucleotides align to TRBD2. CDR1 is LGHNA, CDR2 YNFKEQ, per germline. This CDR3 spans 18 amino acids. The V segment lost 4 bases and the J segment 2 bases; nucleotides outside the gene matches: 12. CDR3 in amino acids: CASSPIGDSGGEQETQYF. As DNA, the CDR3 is TGTGCCAGCAGCCCTATTGGGGATAGCGGGGGGGAGCAAGAGACCCAGTACTTC.

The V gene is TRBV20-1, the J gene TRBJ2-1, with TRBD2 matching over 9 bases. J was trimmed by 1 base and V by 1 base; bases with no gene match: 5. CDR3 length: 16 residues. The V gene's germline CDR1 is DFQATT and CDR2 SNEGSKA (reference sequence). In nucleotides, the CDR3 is TGCAGTGCTAGAGTGGCGACTAGCGGATCCTACAATGAGCAGTTCTTC. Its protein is CSARVATSGSYNEQFF.

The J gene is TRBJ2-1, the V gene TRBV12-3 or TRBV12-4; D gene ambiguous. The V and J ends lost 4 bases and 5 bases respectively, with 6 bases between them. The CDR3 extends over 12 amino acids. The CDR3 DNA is TGTGCCAGCAGTTCTAGAGACAATGAGCAGTTCTTC. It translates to CASSSRDNEQFF.

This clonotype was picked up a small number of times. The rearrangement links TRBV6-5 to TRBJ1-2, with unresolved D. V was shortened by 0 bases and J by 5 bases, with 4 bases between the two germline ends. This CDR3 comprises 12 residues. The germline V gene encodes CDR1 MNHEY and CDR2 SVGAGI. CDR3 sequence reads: CASSYSNYGYTF. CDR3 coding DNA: TGTGCCAGCAGTTACTCGAATTATGGCTACACCTTC.

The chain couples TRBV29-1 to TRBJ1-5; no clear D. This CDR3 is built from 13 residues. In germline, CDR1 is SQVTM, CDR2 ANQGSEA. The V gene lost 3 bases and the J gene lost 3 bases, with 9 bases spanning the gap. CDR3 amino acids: CSVDTGVNQPQHF. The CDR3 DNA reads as TGCAGCGTTGACACCGGAGTCAATCAGCCCCAGCATTTT. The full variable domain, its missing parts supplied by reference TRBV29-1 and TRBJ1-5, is SAVISQKPSRDICQRGTSLTIQCQVDSQVTMMFWYRQQPGQSLTLIATANQGSEATYESGFVIDKFPISRPNLTFSTLTVSNMSPEDSSIYLCSVDTGVNQPQHFGDGTRLSIL.

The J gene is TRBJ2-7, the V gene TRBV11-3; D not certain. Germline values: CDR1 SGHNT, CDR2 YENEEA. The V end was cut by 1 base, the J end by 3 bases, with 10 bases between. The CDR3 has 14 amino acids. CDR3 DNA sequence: TGTGCCAGCAGCTTAGCTGACGGAGACTACGAGCAGTACTTC. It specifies CASSLADGDYEQYF.

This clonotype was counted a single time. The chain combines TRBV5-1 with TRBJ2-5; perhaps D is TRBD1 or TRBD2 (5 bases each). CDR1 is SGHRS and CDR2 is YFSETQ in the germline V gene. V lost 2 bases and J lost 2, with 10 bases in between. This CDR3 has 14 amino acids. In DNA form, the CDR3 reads TGCGCCAGCAGCTTAAGGGACGGGCAAGAGACCCAGTACTTC. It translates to CASSLRDGQETQYF.

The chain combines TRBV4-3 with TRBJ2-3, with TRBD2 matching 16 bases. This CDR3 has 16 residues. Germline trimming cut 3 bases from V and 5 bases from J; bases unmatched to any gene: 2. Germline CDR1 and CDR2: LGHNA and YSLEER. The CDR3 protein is CASSQGLAGGRDTQYF. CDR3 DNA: TGCGCCAGCAGCCAGGGACTAGCGGGGGGGCGAGATACGCAGTATTTT.

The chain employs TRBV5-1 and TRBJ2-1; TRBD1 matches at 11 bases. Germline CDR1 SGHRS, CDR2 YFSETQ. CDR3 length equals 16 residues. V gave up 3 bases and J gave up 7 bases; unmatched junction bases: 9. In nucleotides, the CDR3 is TGCGCCAGCAGCTCGTTGGTGGGACAGGGGGAGAATGAGCAGTTCTTC. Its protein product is CASSSLVGQGENEQFF.

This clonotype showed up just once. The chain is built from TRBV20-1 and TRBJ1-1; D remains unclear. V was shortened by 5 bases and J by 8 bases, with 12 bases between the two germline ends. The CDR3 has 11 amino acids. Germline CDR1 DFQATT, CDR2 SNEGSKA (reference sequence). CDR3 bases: TGCAGTGCTTTGACATTGGTCGAAGCTTTCTTT. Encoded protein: CSALTLVEAFF.

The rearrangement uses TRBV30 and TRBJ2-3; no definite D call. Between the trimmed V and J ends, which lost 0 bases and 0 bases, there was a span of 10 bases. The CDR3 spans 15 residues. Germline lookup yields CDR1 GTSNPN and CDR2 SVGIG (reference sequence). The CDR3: CAWSVGLQSTDTQYF. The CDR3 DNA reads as TGTGCCTGGAGTGTCGGCCTACAGAGCACAGATACGCAGTATTTT.

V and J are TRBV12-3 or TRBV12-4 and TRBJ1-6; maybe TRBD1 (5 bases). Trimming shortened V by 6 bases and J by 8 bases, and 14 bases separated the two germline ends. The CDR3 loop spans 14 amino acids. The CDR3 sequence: CASSSWMGDSPLHF. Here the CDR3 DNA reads TGTGCCAGCAGCTCGTGGATGGGGGATTCACCCCTCCACTTT.

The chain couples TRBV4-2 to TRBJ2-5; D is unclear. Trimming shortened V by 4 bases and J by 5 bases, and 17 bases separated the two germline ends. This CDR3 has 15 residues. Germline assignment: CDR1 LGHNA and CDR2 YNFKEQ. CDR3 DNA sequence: TGTGCCAGCAGCCCGGTCGAGGCCCTAGGGGAGACCCAGTACTTC. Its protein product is CASSPVEALGETQYF.

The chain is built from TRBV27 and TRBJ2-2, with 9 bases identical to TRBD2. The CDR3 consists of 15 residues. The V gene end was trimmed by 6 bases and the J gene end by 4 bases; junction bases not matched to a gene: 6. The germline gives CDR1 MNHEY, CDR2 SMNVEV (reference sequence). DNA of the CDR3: TGTGCCAGCAGCTTAGCGGGGGCACCCACCGGGGAGCTGTTTTTT. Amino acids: CASSLAGAPTGELFF.

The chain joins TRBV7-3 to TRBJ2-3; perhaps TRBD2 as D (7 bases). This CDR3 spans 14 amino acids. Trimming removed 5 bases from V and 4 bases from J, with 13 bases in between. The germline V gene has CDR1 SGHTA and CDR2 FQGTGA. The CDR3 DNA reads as TGTGCCAGCAGCACCATCGGGGGGCCAGATACGCAGTATTTT. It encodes CASSTIGGPDTQYF.

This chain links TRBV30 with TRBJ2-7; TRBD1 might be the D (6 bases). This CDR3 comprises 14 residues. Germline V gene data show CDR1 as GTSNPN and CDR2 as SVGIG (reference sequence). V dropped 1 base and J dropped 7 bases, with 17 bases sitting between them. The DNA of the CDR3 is TGTGCCTGGAGTGAAGGATCAGGGGTCCGTGAGCAGTACTTC. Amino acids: CAWSEGSGVREQYF.

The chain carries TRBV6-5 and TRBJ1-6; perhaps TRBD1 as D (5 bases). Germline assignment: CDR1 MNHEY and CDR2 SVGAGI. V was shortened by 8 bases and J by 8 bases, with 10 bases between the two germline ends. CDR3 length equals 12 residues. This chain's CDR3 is CASGTEDSPLHF. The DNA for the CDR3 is TGTGCCAGCGGGACTGAGGATTCACCCCTCCACTTT.

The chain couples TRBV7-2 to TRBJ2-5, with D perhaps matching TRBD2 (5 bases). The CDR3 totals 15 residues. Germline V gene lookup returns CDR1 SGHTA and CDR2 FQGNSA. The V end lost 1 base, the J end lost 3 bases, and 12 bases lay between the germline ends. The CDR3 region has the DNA TGTGCCAGCAGCTTAGTGACGGGGATCAAAGAGACCCAGTACTTC. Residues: CASSLVTGIKETQYF. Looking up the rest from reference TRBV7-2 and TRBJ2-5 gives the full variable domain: GAGVSQSPSNKVTEKGKDVELRCDPISGHTALYWYRQSLGQGLEFLIYFQGNSAPDKSGLPSDRFSAERTGGSVSTLTIQRTQQEDSAVYLCASSLVTGIKETQYFGPGTRLLVL.

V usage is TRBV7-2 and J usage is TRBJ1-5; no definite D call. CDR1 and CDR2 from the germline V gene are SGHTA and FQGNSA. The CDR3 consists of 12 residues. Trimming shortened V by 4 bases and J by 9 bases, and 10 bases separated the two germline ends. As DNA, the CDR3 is TGTGCCAGCAGCTCAGTCGCGTGGCCCCAGCATTTT. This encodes CASSSVAWPQHF. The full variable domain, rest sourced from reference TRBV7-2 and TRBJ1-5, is GAGVSQSPSNKVTEKGKDVELRCDPISGHTALYWYRQSLGQGLEFLIYFQGNSAPDKSGLPSDRFSAERTGGSVSTLTIQRTQQEDSAVYLCASSSVAWPQHFGDGTRLSIL.

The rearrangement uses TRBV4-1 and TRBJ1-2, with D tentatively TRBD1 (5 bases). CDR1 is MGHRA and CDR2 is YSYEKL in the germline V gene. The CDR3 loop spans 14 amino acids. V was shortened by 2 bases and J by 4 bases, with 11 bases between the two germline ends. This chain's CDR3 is CASSQQRGPYGYTF. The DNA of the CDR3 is TGCGCCAGCAGCCAACAGCGGGGACCCTATGGCTACACCTTC.

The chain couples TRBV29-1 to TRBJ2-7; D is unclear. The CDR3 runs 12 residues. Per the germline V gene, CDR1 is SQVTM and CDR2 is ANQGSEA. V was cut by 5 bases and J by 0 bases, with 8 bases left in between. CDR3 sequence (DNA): TGCAGCGTTTCCAGAAGCTCCTACGAGCAGTACTTC. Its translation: CSVSRSSYEQYF.

The CDR3 is CSVATIGEAFF. CDR3 DNA sequence: TGCAGCGTTGCGACGATTGGTGAAGCTTTCTTT. This sequence joins TRBV29-1 and TRBJ1-1; D not resolved. V dropped 4 bases and J dropped 7 bases, with 10 bases sitting between them. The CDR3 has 11 amino acids. In germline, CDR1 is SQVTM, CDR2 ANQGSEA. Complete variable domain (other parts from reference TRBV29-1 and TRBJ1-1): SAVISQKPSRDICQRGTSLTIQCQVDSQVTMMFWYRQQPGQSLTLIATANQGSEATYESGFVIDKFPISRPNLTFSTLTVSNMSPEDSSIYLCSVATIGEAFFGQGTRLTVV.

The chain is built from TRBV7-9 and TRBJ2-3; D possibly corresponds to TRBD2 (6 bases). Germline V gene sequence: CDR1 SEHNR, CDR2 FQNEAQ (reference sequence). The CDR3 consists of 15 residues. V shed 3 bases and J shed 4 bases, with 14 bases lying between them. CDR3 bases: TGTGCCAGCAGCTTCCCGACTAGGTTACCAGATACGCAGTATTTT. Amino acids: CASSFPTRLPDTQYF.

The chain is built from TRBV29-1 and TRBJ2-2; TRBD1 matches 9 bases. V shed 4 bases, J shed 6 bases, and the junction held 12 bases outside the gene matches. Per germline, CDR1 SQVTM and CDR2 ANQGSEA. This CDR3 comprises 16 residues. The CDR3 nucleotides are TGCAGCGTTGGGGCTGGGACAGGGTATAGTCCCGGGGAGCTGTTTTTT. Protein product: CSVGAGTGYSPGELFF.

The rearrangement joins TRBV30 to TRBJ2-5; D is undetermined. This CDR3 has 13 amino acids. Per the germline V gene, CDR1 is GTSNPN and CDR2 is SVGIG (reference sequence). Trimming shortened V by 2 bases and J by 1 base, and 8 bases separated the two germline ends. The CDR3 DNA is TGTGCCTGGAGTCCTCCAGGCCAAGAGACCCAGTACTTC. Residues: CAWSPPGQETQYF.

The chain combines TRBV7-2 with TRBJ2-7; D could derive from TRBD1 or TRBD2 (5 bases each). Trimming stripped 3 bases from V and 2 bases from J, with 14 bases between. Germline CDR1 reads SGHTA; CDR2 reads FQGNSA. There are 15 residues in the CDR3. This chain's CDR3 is CASSLAPGPTYEQYF. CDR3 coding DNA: TGTGCCAGCAGCTTGGCCCCGGGGCCGACCTACGAGCAGTACTTC.

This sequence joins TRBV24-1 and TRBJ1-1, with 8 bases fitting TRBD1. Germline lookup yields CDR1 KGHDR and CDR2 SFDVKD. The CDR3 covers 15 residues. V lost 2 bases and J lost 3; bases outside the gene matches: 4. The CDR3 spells CATSDSSGGYTEAFF. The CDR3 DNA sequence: TGTGCCACCAGTGATTCATCAGGGGGCTACACTGAAGCTTTCTTT.

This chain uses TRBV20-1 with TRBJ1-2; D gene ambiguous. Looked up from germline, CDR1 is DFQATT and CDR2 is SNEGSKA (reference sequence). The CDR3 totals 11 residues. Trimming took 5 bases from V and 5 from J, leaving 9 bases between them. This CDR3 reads CSAHRAYGYTF. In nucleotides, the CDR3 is TGCAGTGCTCACAGAGCGTATGGCTACACCTTC.

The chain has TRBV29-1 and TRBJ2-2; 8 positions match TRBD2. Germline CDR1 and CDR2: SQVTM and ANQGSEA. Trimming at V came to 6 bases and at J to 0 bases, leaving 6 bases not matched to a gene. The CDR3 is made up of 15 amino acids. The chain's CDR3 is CSVRFGGANTGELFF. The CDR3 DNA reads TGCAGCGTGCGCTTCGGGGGGGCGAACACCGGGGAGCTGTTTTTT.

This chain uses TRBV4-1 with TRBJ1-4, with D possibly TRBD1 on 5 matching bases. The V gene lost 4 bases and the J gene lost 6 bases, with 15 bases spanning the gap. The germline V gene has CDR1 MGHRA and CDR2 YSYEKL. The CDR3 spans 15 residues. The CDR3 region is CASSPPGAMDEKLFF. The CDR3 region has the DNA TGCGCCAGCAGCCCCCCCGGGGCAATGGATGAAAAACTGTTTTTT.